This entry lists 11 T cell receptor beta chains sequenced from one sample in a study of blood T cell repertoires in COVID-19. Some clones are missing from TCRdb's copy, which holds only in-frame ones; the method was immunoSEQ multiplex PCR. The sample holds about 100,000 clones, 70% to 90% seen once. Sequenced: peripheral blood. The receptor set was obtained from a woman aged 30 to 39 with acute or convalescent COVID-19.

This chain joins TRBV2 and TRBJ1-5; possible D gene TRBD1, 5 bases. The V end lost 7 bases, the J end lost 0 bases, and 7 bases lay between the germline ends. CDR1 is SNHLY, CDR2 FYNNEI, per germline. The CDR3 runs 13 residues. This CDR3 is CASKTDSNQPQHF. The CDR3 DNA is TGTGCCAGCAAGACAGATAGCAATCAGCCCCAGCATTTT.

This clone was detected only a few times. The chain recombines TRBV6-5 with TRBJ1-3; 9 bases line up with TRBD1. Germline CDR1 is MNHEY and CDR2 is SVGAGI. The CDR3 has 14 amino acids. Losses at the gene ends were 8 bases for V and 2 bases for J; bases not matched to a gene: 4. CDR3 in amino acids: CASGTGSPGNTIYF. CDR3 nucleotide sequence: TGTGCCAGCGGGACAGGGAGCCCTGGAAACACCATATATTTT.

The chain employs TRBV28 and TRBJ1-3; D is ambiguous. In germline, CDR1 is MDHEN, CDR2 SYDVKM. The CDR3 is made up of 11 amino acids. With 2 bases removed from V and 8 bases from J, the gap between germline ends came to 4 bases. Here the CDR3 DNA reads TGTGCCAGCAGTTTAGGCTACACCATATATTTT. Its protein product is CASSLGYTIYF.

The genes are TRBV7-6 and TRBJ2-1; 10 nucleotides align to TRBD2. Germline lookup yields CDR1 SGHVS and CDR2 FNYEAQ. After removal of 0 bases from V and 6 bases from J, the junction contained 2 bases not matched to a gene. The CDR3 spans 15 residues. The CDR3 DNA sequence: TGTGCCAGCAGCTTAGCCAGCGGGGGGGGCAATGAGCAGTTCTTC. Translating gives CASSLASGGGNEQFF.

This CDR3 is CASSQDSGGGSYEQYF. In DNA form, the CDR3 reads TGTGCCAGCAGCCAAGATAGCGGGGGAGGCTCCTACGAGCAGTACTTC. V is TRBV4-2 and J is TRBJ2-7, with TRBD2 identical over 9 bases. Germline CDR1 reads LGHNA; CDR2 reads YNFKEQ. J gave up 0 bases and V 0 bases, and 3 bases lay outside the gene matches. The CDR3 length is 16 residues.

The V call is TRBV3-1 (or the pseudogene TRBV3-2), the J call TRBJ1-6; 9 nucleotides match TRBD1. Per germline, CDR1 LGHDT and CDR2 YNNKEL (reference sequence). The CDR3 totals 15 residues. V gave up 4 bases and J gave up 8 bases; unmatched junction bases: 6. The CDR3 bases are TGTGCCAGCAGCCGGGGACAGGGTAGTGATTCACCCCTCCACTTT. Its translation is CASSRGQGSDSPLHF.

The rearrangement links TRBV2 to TRBJ1-3, with 8 bases fitting TRBD1. V lost 7 bases and J lost 3; bases outside the gene matches: 5. CDR1 SNHLY and CDR2 FYNNEI come from the germline V gene. The CDR3 is 14 amino acids. The CDR3 DNA is TGTGCCAGCACCAGGGGGCCAGGTGGAAACACCATATATTTT. This encodes CASTRGPGGNTIYF.

The rearrangement uses TRBV11-3 and TRBJ1-2; D may be TRBD1 (6 bases). Trimming removed 5 bases from V and 3 bases from J, with 10 bases in between. The CDR3 consists of 13 residues. Germline V gene sequence: CDR1 SGHNT, CDR2 YENEEA. Here the CDR3 reads CASSQDSHYGYTF. Here the CDR3 DNA reads TGTGCCAGCAGCCAGGACAGCCACTATGGCTACACCTTC. Filled out from reference TRBV11-3 and TRBJ1-2, the complete variable domain reads EAGVVQSPRYKIIEKKQPVAFWCNPISGHNTLYWYLQNLGQGPELLIRYENEEAVDDSQLPKDRFSAERLKGVDSTLKIQPAELGDSAVYLCASSQDSHYGYTFGSGTRLTVV.

The chain combines TRBV5-1 with TRBJ1-2; D gene uncertain. Germline loops: CDR1 SGHRS, CDR2 YFSETQ. V lost 6 bases and J 1 base, leaving 13 bases between the germline ends. The CDR3 loop spans 14 amino acids. CDR3: CASTSQPGNYGYTF. The CDR3 DNA reads TGCGCCAGCACCTCTCAACCCGGTAACTATGGCTACACCTTC. Full variable domain (outside the CDR3, taken from reference TRBV5-1 and TRBJ1-2): KAGVTQTPRYLIKTRGQQVTLSCSPISGHRSVSWYQQTPGQGLQFLFEYFSETQRNKGNFPGRFSGRQFSNSRSEMNVSTLELGDSALYLCASTSQPGNYGYTFGSGTRLTVV.

Comment on this clone: This same CDR3 is encoded by further DNA sequences in the sample. This sequence joins TRBV14 and TRBJ1-2; D is undetermined. CDR1 SGHDN and CDR2 FVKESK come from the germline V gene. The CDR3 runs to 13 residues. The V end lost 1 base, the J end lost 4 bases, and 7 bases lay between the germline ends. CDR3: CASSQGRSYGYTF. The CDR3 DNA sequence: TGTGCCAGCAGCCAAGGCCGCAGCTATGGCTACACCTTC.

This chain links TRBV3-1 (or the pseudogene TRBV3-2) with TRBJ2-2; D perhaps matches TRBD2 (5 bases). V was clipped by 4 bases and J by 4 bases, with 7 bases between them. The germline V gene has CDR1 LGHDT and CDR2 YNNKEL (reference sequence). This CDR3 region has 13 residues. The CDR3 nucleotides are TGTGCCAGCAGCCCGGGGTTCACCGGGGAGCTGTTTTTT. Amino acids: CASSPGFTGELFF.